The sequence of this TCR beta chain was determined in a study of regulatory T cells in long-lasting Graves disease. Points from the study as a whole: Persistent disease was characterized by preferential usage of TRBV28, TRBJ1-2 and TRBJ2-5.

As for this clonotype: Its antigen is unknown. A much more abundant neighbour one base away suggests this may be a read error.

The germline gives CDR1 KGHSH, CDR2 LQKENI. The CDR3 has 12 residues. Arm-PCR of CDR3 regions and iRepertoire HTBI primers were used to build TCR beta libraries. A single record per CDR3 protein comes from TCRdb applying MiXCR to the multiplex PCR reads. The table has roughly 260,000 distinct CDR3 sequences, approximately 20% seen once. Time point in this sample: newly diagnosed GD, antithyroid drugs for less than 3 months. The authors made the TCR library using RNA they extracted from PBMCs. These data were also reused for a study on T cells in Graves' hyperthyroidism and ophthalmopathy. That report adds: When ophthalmopathy did not progress within 18 months, Graves' hyperthyroidism was considered stable.

The receptor was isolated from a woman aged 25 to 39 with Graves disease. The sequences come from peripheral blood mononuclear cells (PBMCs), collected at new diagnosis, from a patient treated with antithyroid drugs. The chain combines TRBV18 with TRBJ2-7; no firm D call. Here the CDR3 reads CAGSRIDYEQYF. CDR3 nucleotides: TGTGCCGGCTCACGCATTGACTACGAGCAGTACTTC.